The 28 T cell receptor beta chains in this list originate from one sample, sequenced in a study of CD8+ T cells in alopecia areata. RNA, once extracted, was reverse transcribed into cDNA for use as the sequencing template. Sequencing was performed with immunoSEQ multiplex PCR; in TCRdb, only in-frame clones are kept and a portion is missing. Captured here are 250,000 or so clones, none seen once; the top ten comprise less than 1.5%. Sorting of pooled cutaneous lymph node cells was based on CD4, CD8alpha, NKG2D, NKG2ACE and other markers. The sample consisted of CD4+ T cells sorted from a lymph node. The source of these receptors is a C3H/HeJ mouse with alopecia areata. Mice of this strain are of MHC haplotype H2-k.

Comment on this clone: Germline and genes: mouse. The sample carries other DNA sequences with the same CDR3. The CDR3 bases that were read are TGTGCCAGCAGTGAGACAGGGAACTATGCT. It yields the protein CASSETGNYA. The CDR3 in full is CASSETGNYAEQFF. The chain couples TRBV13-1 to TRBJ2-1, with 7 bases lining up with TRBD1. The CDR3 extends 4 residues past the end of the read, so its final part is completed from the germline J gene. Germline-derived CDR1 and CDR2 are NSHNY and SYGAGN. V shed 2 bases, J shed 1 base, and the junction held 0 bases outside the gene matches. The CDR3 contains 14 residues.

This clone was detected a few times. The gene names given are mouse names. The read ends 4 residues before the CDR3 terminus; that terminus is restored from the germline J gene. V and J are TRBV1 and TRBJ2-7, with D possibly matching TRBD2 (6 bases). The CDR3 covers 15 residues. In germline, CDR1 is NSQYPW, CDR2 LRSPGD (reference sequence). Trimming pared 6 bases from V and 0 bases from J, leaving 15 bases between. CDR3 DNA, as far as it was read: TGCACCTGCAGGGGCGGGGGGAAGAGCTCCTAT. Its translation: CTCRGGGKSSY. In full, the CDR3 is CTCRGGGKSSYEQYF.

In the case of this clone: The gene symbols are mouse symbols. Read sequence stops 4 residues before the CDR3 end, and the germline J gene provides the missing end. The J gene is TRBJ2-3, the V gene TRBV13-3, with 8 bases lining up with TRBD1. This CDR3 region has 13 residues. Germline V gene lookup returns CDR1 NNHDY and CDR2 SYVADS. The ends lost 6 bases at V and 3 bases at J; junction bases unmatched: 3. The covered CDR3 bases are TGTGCCAGCACAGACAGGGGCGCAGAA. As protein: CASTDRGAE. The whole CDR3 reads CASTDRGAETLYF.

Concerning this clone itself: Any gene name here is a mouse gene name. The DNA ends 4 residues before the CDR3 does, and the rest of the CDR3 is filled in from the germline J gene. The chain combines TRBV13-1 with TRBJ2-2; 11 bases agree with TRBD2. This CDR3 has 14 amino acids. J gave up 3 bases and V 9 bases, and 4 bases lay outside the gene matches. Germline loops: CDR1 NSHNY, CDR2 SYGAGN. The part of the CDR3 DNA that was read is TGTGCCACCACTGGGGGGGCAGACACCGGG. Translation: CATTGGADTG. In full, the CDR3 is CATTGGADTGQLYF.

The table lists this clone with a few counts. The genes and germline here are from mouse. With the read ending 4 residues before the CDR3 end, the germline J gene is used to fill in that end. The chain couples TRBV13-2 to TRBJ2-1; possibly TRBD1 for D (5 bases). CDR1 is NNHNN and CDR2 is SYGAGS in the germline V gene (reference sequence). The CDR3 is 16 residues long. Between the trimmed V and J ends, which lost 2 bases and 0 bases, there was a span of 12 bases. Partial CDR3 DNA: TGTGCCAGCGGTGAGCCCCTCAGGGCTAACTATGCT. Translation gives CASGEPLRANYA. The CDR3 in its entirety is CASGEPLRANYAEQFF.

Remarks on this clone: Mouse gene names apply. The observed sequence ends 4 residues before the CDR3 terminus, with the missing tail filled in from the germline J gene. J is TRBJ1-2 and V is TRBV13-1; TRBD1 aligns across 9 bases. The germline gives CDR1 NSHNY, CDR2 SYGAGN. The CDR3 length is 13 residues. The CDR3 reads CASSEGTGRDYTF. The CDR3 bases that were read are TGTGCCAGCAGTGAAGGGACAGGGCGC.

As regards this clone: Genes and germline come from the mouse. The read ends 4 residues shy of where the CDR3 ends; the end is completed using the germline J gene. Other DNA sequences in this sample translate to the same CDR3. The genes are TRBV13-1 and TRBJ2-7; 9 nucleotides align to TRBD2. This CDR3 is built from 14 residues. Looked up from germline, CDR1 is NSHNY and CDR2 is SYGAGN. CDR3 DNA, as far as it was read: TGTGCCAGCAGTGATGCTGACTGGGGGTAT. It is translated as CASSDADWGY. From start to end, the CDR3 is CASSDADWGYEQYF.

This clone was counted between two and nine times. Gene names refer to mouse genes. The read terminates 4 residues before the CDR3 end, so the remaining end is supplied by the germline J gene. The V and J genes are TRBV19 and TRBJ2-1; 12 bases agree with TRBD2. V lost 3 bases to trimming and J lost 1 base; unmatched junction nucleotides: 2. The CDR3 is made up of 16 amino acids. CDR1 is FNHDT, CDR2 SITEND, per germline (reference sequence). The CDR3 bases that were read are TGTGCCAGCAGTACGGACTGGGGGGGGAACTATGCT. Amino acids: CASSTDWGGNYA. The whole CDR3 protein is CASSTDWGGNYAEQFF.

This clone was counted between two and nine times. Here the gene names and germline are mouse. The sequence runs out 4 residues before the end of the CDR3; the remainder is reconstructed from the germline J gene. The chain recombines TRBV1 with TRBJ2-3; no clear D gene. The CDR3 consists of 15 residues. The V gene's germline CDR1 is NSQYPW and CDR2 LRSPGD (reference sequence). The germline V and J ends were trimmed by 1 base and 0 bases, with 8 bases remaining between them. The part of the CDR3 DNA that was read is TGCACCTGCAGTGCAGTACAGTTTAGTGCAGAA. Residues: CTCSAVQFSAE. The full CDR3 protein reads CTCSAVQFSAETLYF.

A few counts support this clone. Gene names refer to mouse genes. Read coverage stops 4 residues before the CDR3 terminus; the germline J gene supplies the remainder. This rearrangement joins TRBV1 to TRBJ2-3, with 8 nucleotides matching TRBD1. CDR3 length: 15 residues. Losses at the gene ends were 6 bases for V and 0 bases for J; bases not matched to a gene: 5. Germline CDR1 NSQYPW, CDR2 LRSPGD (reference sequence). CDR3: CTCSTDRGSAETLYF. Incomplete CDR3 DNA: TGCACCTGCAGCACCGACAGGGGAAGTGCAGAA.

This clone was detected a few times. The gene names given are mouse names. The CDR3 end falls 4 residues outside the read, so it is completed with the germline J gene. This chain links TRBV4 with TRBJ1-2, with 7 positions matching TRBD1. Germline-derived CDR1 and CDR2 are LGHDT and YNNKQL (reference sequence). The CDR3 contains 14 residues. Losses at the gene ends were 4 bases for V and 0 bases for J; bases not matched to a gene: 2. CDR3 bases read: TGTGCCAGCAGCTTACAGGGGTCAAACTCC. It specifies CASSLQGSNS. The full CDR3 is CASSLQGSNSDYTF.

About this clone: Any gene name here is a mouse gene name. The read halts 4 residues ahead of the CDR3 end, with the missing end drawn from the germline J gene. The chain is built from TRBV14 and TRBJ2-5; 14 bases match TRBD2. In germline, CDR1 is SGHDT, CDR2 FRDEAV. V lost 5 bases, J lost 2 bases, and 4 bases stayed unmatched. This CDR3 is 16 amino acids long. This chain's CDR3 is CASRRDWGGGQDTQYF. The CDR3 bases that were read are TGTGCCAGCAGGCGGGACTGGGGGGGCGGCCAAGAC.

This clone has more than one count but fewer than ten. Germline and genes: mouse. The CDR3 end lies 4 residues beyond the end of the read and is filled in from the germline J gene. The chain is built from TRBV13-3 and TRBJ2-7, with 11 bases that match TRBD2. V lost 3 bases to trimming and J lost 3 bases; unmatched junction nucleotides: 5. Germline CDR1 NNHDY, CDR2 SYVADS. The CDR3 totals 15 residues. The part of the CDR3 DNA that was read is TGTGCCAGCAGTGCCCCGGGACTGGGGGTCTAT. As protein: CASSAPGLGVY. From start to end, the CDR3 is CASSAPGLGVYEQYF.

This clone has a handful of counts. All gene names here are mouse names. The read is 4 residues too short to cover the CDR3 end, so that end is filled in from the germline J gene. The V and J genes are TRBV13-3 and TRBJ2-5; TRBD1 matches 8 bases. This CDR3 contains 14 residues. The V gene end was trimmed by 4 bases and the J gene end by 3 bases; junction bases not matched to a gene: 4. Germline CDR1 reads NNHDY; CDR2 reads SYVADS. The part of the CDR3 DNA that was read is TGTGCCAGCAGTCTCCACAGGGGGCAAGAC. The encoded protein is CASSLHRGQD. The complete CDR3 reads CASSLHRGQDTQYF.

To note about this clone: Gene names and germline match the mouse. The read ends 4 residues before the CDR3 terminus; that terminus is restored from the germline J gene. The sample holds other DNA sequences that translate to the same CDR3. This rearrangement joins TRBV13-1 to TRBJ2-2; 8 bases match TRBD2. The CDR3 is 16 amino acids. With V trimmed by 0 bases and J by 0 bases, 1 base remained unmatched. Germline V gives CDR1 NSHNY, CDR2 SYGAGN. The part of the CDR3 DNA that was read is TGTGCCAGCAGTGATGTTGGGGGGGCAAACACCGGG. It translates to CASSDVGGANTG. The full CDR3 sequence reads CASSDVGGANTGQLYF.

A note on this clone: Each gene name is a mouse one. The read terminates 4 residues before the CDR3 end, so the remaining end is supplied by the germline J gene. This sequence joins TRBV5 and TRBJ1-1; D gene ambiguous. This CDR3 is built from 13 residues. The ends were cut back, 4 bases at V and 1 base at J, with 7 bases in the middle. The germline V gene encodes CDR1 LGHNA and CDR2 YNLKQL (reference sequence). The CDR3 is CASSPTRNTEVFF. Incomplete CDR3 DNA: TGTGCCAGCAGCCCAACACGGAACACA.

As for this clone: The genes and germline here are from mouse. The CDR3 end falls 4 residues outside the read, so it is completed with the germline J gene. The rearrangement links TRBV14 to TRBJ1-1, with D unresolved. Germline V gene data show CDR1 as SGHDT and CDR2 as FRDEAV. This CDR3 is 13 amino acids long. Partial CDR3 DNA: TGTGCCAGCAGTTTCAAGGGTTGGACA. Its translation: CASSFKGWT. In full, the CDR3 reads CASSFKGWTEVFF.

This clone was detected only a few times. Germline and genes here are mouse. CDR3 protein: CASSIRDWGETLYF. The part of the CDR3 DNA that was read is TGTGCCAGCAGTATTAGGGACTGGGGAGAA. The chain employs TRBV19 and TRBJ2-3; 10 positions match TRBD2. The read is 4 residues too short to cover the CDR3 end, so that end is filled in from the germline J gene. Looked up from germline, CDR1 is FNHDT and CDR2 is SITEND (reference sequence). CDR3 size: 14 residues.

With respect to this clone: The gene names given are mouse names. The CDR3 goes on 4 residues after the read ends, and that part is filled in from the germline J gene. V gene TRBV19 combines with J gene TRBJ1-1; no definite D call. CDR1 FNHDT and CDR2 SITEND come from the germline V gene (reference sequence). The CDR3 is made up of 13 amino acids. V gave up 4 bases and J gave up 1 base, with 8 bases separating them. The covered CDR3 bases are TGTGCCAGCAGTTCAGTAATAAACACA. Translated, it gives CASSSVINT. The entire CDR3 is CASSSVINTEVFF.

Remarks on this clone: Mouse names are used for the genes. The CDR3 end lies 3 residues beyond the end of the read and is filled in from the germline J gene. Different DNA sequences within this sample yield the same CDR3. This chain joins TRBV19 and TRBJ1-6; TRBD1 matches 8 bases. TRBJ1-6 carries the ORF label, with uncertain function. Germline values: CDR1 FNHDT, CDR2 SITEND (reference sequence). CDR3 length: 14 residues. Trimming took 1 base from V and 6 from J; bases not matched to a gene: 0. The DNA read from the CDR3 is TGTGCCAGCAGTATAACAGGGGGTAATTCGCCC. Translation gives CASSITGGNSP. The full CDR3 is CASSITGGNSPLYF.

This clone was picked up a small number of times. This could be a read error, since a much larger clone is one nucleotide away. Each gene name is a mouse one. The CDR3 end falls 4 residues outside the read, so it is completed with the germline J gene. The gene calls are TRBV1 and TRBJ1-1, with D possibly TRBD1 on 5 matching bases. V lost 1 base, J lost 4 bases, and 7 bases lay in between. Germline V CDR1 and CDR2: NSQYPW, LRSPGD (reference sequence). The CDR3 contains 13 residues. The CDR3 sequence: CTCSAGGSTEVFF. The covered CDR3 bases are TGCACCTGCAGTGCAGGGGGCAGCACA.

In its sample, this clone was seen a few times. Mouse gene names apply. CDR3 residues: CASSPSWGWSQNTLYF. The part of the CDR3 DNA that was read is TGTGCCAGCAGCCCGAGCTGGGGGTGGAGTCAAAAC. The V gene is TRBV19, the J gene TRBJ2-4, with 7 bases fitting TRBD2. The read terminates 4 residues before the CDR3 end, so the remaining end is supplied by the germline J gene. Looked up from germline, CDR1 is FNHDT and CDR2 is SITEND (reference sequence). Trimming removed 5 bases from V and 0 bases from J; junction bases left unmatched: 9. The CDR3 extends over 16 amino acids.

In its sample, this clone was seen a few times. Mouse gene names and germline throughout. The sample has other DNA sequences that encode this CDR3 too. CDR3 DNA, as far as it was read: TGCACCTGCAGTGGACTGGGGGGGTCCTAT. It is translated as CTCSGLGGSY. The CDR3 reads in full as CTCSGLGGSYEQYF. The chain links TRBV1 to TRBJ2-7; TRBD2 aligns across 11 bases. The read terminates 4 residues ahead of where the CDR3 ends, so the germline J gene completes it. Trimming took 4 bases from V and 1 from J; bases not matched to a gene: 0. Germline V lookup: CDR1 NSQYPW, CDR2 LRSPGD (reference sequence). The CDR3 sequence is 14 residues long.

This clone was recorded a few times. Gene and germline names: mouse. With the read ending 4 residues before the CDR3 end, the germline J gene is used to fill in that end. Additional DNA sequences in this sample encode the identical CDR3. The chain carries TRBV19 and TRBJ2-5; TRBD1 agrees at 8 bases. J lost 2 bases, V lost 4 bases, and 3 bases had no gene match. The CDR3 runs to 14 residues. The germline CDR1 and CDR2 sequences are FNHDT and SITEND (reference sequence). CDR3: CASSSDRGQDTQYF. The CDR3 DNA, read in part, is TGTGCCAGCAGTTCTGACAGGGGCCAAGAC.

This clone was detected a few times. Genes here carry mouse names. The DNA read from the CDR3 is TGTGCTAGCAGTAGAATCCCTGGGGGGGGCACCGGG. Its translation is CASSRIPGGGTG. The CDR3 reads in full as CASSRIPGGGTGQLYF. The rearrangement joins TRBV17 to TRBJ2-2; 9 bases are shared with TRBD2. The CDR3 end is not reached by the read, which stops 4 residues before it; the germline J gene fills it in. Germline V CDR1 and CDR2: MNHDT, YYDKIL. The CDR3 consists of 16 residues. J gave up 4 bases and V 2 bases, and 5 bases lay outside the gene matches.

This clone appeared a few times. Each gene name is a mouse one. The CDR3 region is CASSHGWESSYEQYF. The sequenced part of the CDR3 DNA is TGTGCCAGCAGCCACGGCTGGGAGAGCTCCTAT. V and J are TRBV5 and TRBJ2-7; possibly TRBD2 for D (5 bases). The read ends 4 residues early relative to the CDR3; the germline J gene fills the gap. The V and J ends lost 3 bases and 0 bases respectively, with 12 bases between them. Germline V gene data show CDR1 as LGHNA and CDR2 as YNLKQL (reference sequence). The CDR3 has 15 amino acids.

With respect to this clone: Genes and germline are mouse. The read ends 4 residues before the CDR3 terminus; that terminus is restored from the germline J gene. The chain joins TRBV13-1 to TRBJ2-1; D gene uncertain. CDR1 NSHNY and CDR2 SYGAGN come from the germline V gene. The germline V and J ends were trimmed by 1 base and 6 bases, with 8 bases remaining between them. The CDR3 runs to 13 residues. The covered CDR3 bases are TGTGCCAGCAGTGATATGGGTATTGCT. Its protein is CASSDMGIA. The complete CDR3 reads CASSDMGIAEQFF.

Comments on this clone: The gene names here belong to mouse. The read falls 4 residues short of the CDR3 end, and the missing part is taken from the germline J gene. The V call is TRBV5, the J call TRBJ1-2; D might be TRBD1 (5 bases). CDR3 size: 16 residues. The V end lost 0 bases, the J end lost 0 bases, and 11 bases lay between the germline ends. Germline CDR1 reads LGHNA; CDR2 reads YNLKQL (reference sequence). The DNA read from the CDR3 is TGTGCCAGCAGCCAAGATTGGGGGGGAACAAACTCC. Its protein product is CASSQDWGGTNS. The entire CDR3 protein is CASSQDWGGTNSDYTF.